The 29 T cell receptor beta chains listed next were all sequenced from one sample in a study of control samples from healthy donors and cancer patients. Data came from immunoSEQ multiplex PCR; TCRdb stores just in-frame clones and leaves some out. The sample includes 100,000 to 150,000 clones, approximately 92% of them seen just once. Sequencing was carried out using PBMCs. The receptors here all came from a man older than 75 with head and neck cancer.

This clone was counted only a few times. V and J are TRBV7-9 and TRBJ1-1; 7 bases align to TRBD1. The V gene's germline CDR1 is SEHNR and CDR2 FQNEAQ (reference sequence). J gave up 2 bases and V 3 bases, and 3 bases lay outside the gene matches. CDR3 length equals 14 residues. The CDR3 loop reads CASSFQGGNTEAFF. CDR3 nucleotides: TGTGCCAGCAGCTTTCAGGGGGGAAACACTGAAGCTTTCTTT.

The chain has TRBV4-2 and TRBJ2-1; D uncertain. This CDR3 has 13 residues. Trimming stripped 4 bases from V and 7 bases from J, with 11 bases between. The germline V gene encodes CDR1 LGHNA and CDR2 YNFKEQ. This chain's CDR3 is CASSPWGFNEQFF. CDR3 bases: TGTGCCAGCAGCCCTTGGGGTTTTAATGAGCAGTTCTTC.

CDR3 bases: TGTGCCATCGAGGTGCCAGGGGATGGCTACACCTTC. Translation: CAIEVPGDGYTF. V is TRBV10-3 and J is TRBJ1-2; maybe TRBD1 (6 bases). Trimming stripped 8 bases from V and 6 bases from J, with 13 bases between. The CDR3 is 12 amino acids. Germline V gene data show CDR1 as ENHRY and CDR2 as SYGVKD.

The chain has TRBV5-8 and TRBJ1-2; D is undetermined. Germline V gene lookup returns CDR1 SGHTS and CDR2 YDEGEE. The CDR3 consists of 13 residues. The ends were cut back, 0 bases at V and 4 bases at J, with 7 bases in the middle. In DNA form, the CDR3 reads TGTGCCAGCAGCTTGGAGCCCTTCTATGGCTACACCTTC. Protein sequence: CASSLEPFYGYTF.

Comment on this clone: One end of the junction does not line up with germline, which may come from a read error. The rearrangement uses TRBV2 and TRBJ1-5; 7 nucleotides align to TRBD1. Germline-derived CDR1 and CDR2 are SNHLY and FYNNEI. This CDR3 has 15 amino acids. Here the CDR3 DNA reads TGTACCAGCAGTGAAAGGGGGCTTAGCAATCAGCCCCAGCATTTT. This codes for CTSSERGLSNQPQHF.

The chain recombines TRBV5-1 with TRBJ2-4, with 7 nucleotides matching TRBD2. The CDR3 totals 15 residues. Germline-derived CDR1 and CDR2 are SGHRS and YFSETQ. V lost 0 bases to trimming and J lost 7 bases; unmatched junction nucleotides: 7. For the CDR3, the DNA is TGCGCCAGCAGCTTGGAGGCGGGAGCGGGGAACATTCAGTACTTC. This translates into CASSLEAGAGNIQYF.

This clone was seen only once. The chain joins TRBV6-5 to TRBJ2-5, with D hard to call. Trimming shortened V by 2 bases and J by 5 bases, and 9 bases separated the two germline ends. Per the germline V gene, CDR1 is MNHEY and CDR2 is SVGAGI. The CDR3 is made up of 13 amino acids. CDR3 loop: CASSYVQGETQYF. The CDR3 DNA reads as TGTGCCAGCAGTTACGTCCAAGGGGAGACCCAGTACTTC.

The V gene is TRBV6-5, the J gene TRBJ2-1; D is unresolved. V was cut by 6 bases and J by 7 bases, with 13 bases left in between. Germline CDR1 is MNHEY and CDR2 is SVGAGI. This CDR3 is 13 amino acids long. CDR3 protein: CASRVKARNEQFF. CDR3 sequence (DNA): TGTGCCAGCAGGGTGAAAGCTAGAAATGAGCAGTTCTTC.

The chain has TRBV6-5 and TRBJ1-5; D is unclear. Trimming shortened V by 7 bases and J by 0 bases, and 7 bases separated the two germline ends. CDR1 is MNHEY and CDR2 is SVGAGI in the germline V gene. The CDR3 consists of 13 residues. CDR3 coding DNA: TGTGCCAGCACCCGGAATAGCAATCAGCCCCAGCATTTT. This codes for CASTRNSNQPQHF.

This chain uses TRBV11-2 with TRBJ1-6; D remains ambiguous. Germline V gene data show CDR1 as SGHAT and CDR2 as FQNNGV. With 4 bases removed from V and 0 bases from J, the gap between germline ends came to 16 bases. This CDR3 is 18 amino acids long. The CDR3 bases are TGTGCCAGCAGCTCTAGGATTGTGGCAAGCTCCTATAATTCACCCCTCCACTTT. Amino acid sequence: CASSSRIVASSYNSPLHF.

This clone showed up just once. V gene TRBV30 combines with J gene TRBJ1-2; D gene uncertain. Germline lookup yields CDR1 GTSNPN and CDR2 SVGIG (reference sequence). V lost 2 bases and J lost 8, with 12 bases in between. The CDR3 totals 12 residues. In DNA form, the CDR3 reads TGTGCCTGGAGTATCCTCCTTGAAGGCTACACCTTC. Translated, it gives CAWSILLEGYTF.

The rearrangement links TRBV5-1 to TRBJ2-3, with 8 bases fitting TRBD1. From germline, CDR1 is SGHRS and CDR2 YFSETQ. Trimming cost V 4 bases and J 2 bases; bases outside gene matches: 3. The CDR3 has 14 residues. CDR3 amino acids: CASSVDRATDTQYF. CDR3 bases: TGCGCCAGCAGCGTGGACAGGGCCACAGATACGCAGTATTTT.

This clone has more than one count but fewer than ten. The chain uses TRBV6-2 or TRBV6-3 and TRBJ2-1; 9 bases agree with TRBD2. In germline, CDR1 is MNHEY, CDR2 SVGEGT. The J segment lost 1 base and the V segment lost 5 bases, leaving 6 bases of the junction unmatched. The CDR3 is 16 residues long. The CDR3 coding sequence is TGTGCCAGCAGTGTTAGCGGGAGCGGATCCTACAATGAGCAGTTCTTC. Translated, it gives CASSVSGSGSYNEQFF.

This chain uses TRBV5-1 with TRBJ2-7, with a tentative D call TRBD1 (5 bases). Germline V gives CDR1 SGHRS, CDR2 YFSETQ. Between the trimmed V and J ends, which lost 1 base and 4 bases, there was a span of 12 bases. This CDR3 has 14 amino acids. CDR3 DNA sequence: TGCGCCAGCAGCTTGACCGAGACAGTGTACGAGCAGTACTTC. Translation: CASSLTETVYEQYF.

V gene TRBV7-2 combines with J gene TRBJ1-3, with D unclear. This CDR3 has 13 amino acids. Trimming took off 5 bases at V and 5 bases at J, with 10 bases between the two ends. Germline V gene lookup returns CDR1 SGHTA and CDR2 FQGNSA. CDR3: CASSPLPRNTIYF. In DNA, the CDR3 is TGTGCCAGCAGCCCCCTCCCAAGAAACACCATATATTTT.

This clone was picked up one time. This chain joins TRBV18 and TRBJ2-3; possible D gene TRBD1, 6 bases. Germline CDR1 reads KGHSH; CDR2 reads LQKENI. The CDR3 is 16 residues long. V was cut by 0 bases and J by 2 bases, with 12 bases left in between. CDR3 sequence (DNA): TGTGCCAGCTCACCACCGTGGCAGGGGATCACAGATACGCAGTATTTT. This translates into CASSPPWQGITDTQYF.

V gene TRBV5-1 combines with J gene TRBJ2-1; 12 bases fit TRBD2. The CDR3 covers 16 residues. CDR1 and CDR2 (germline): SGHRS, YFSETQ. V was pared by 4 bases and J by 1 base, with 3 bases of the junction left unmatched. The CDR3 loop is CASSRLAGESYNEQFF. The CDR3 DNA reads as TGCGCCAGCAGCCGACTAGCGGGGGAATCCTACAATGAGCAGTTCTTC.

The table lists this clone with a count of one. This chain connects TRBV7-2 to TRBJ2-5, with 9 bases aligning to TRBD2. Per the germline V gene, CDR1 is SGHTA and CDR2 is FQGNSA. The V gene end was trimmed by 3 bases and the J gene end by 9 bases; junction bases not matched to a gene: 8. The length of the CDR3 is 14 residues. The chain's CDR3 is CASSFRLAEGAQYF. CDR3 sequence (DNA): TGTGCCAGCAGCTTCCGACTAGCGGAAGGGGCCCAGTACTTC.

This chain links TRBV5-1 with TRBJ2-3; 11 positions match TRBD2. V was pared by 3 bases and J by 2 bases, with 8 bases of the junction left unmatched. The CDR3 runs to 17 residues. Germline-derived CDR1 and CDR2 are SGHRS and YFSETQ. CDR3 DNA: TGCGCCAGCAGCTCCCACTTAGCGGGGGGGTTCACAGATACGCAGTATTTT. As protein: CASSSHLAGGFTDTQYF.

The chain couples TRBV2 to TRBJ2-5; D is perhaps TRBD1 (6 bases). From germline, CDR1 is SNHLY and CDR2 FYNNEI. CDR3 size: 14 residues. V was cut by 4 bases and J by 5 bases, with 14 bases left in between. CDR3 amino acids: CASSVQGEGETQYF. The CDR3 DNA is TGTGCCAGCAGTGTACAGGGCGAAGGGGAGACCCAGTACTTC.

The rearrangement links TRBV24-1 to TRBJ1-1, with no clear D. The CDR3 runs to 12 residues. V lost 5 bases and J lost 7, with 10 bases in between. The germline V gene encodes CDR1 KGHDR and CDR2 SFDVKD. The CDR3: CATSASAGEAFF. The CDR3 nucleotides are TGTGCCACCAGTGCCTCAGCTGGTGAAGCTTTCTTT.

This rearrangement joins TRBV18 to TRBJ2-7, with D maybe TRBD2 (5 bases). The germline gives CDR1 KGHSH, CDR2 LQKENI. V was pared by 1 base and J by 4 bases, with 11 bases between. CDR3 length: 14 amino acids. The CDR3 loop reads CASSPQTRRYEQYF. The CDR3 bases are TGTGCCAGCTCACCACAGACCAGGAGGTACGAGCAGTACTTC.

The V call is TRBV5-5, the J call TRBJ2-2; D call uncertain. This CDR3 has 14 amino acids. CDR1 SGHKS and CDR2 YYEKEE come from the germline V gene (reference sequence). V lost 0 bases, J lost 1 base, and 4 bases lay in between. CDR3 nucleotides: TGTGCCAGCAGCTTGGGGGGGAACACCGGGGAGCTGTTTTTT. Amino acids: CASSLGGNTGELFF.

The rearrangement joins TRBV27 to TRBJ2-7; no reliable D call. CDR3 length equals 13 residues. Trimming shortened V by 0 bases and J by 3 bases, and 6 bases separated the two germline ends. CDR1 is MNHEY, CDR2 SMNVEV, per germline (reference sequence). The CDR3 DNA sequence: TGTGCCAGCAGTTTATCCTCCGGCTACGAGCAGTACTTC. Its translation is CASSLSSGYEQYF.

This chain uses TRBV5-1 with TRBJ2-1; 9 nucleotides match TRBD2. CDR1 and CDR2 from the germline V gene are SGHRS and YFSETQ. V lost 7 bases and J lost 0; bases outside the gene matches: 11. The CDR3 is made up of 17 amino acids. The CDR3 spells CASGASGEDPSYNEQFF. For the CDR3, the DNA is TGCGCCAGCGGAGCTAGCGGGGAGGACCCCTCCTACAATGAGCAGTTCTTC.

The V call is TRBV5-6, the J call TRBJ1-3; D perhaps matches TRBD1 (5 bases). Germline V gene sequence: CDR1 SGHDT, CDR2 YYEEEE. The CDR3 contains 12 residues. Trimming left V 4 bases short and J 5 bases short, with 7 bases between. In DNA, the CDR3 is TGTGCCAGCAGCAACAGGAGAAACACCATATATTTT. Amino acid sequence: CASSNRRNTIYF.

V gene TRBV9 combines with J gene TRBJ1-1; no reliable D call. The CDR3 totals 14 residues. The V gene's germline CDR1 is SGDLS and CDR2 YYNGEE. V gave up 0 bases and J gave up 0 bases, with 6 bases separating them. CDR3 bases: TGTGCCAGCAGCGTAGGGTCTTTGAACACTGAAGCTTTCTTT. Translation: CASSVGSLNTEAFF.

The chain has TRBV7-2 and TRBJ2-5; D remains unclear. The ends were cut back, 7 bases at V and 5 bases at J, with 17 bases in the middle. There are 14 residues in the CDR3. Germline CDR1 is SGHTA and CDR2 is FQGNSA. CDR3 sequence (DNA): TGTGCCAGCATGACGAGTCTTGGGTCGGAGACCCAGTACTTC. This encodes CASMTSLGSETQYF.

The CDR3 DNA reads TGTGCTAGTGCTCGCGGGTATTTCACAGATACGCAGTATTTT. Amino acid sequence: CASARGYFTDTQYF. The V gene is TRBV12-5, the J gene TRBJ2-3; weak D call: TRBD2 (5 bases). Germline loops: CDR1 LGHNT, CDR2 FRNRAP. The CDR3 has 14 amino acids. V lost 7 bases and J lost 2, with 13 bases in between.